This T cell receptor beta chain comes out of a study of control samples from healthy donors and cancer patients. Germline V gives CDR1 SNHLY, CDR2 FYNNEI. The CDR3 extends over 12 amino acids. V shed 6 bases and J 7 bases; nucleotides not matched to a gene: 3. Profiled with immunoSEQ multiplex PCR; TCRdb holds only in-frame clones, not every one. The data show approximately 150,000 clones, about 90% seen once. The chain carries TRBV2 and TRBJ2-1, with TRBD1 matching over 7 bases. This TCR was recovered from a man aged 30 to 45 in good health. The sample comprised blood. CDR3 sequence reads: CASSDRVNEQFF. The CDR3, as DNA: TGTGCCAGCAGCGACAGGGTAAATGAGCAGTTCTTC.